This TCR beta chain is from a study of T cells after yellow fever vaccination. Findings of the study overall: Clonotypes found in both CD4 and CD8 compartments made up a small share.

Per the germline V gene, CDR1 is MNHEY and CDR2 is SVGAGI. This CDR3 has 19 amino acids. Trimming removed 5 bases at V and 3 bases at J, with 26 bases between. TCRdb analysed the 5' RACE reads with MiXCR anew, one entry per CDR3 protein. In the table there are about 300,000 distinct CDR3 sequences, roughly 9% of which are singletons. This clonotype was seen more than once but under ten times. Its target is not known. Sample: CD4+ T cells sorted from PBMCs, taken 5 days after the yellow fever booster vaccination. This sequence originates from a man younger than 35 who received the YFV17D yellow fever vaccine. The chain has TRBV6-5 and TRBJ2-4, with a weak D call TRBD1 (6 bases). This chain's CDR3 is CASSLGQRKAARGKNIQYF. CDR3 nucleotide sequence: TGTGCCAGCAGTCTCGGACAGAGGAAAGCGGCTCGGGGCAAAAACATTCAGTACTTC.